This note documents a single T cell receptor (beta chain) sequence. This clone was seen a few times. What antigen it recognizes has not been identified. The record has no base qualities; no much larger clone is one base away. Inclusion was restricted to participants for whom at least one PBMC sample before ART initiation and at least two post-ART samples were available. All participants with HIV were treated in the United States of America. Before DNA extraction, cryopreserved samples containing about 0.9-10 million PBMC were thawed and washed. At the time of the earliest PBMC sample, participants with HIV were aged between 23 and 54 years. Each participant contributed PBMC samples from 1-4 timepoints before ART initiation and 2-8 timepoints after ART initiation, with a median of 7 samples. Serial HIV viral load, CD4+ T-cell count, ART history and demographic data were obtained for every participant. Using a Qiagen kit on a QIAcube, genomic DNA was extracted from unsorted PBMC, with samples processed in batches of 12.

This sample is drawn from a study of long-term antiretroviral therapy in people with HIV (dated by TCRdb to 2022 to 2024). Study-level background: The earliest samples were collected about a decade before the 2015 WHO recommendation for immediate ART, when ART was typically delayed until CD4 counts fell. Whether ART initiation and durable HIV suppression were associated with changes in peripheral blood TRB repertoire composition and diversity was tested in a retrospective serial study. The cohort contributed roughly 190 cryopreserved PBMC samples from 30 to 35 adults with confirmed HIV infection, collected serially over a mean of about 6 years (range 1-12). Eleven of the 30 participants with HIV were female. No cross-contamination during QIAcube processing was seen in test extractions of a monoclonal T-cell line run alongside 30 to 35 polyclonal samples.

CDR1 and CDR2, looked up from the germline V gene, are SGHTA and FQGNSA. The CDR3, from cysteine to phenylalanine, totals 16 residues. Solely the CDR3 DNA is kept, with 48 bases framed from the first base. V gives up 1 base and J gives up 5 bases, and the segment between their germline ends measures 15 bases. Results and caveats for the whole study, not just this receptor: The repertoire was dominated across all time points by expanded TRB clones identified before ART initiation, although this dominance was seen to fluctuate and to decrease in many PLHIV after ART. Starting ART was linked to a significant rise in TRB diversity, yet even with long-term ART the diversity remained significantly lower than in transplant donor controls. Unsorted PBMC were profiled instead of sorted CD4+ and CD8+ T cells because pre-ART samples had limited cell numbers. Inferences about post-ART repertoire changes are limited because no data were available on ART adherence, viral resistance or therapy changes. CDR3 length ranges in HIV repertoires were narrower than in controls, and network structure suggested an antigen-experienced repertoire with only a slight naive shift after ART. The samples span the years 2004 to 2017, and the ART regimens used at that time may not be as effective as current regimens. Owing to limited PBMC availability, only the TCR beta chain was sequenced, without alpha chain pairing.

Sequencing of the TRB variable region was done with the immunoSEQ hsTCRB v3.0 assay at survey level resolution. The targeted TRB sequencing depth was about 40,000-50,000 T-cell genomes per sample. Pooled TRB libraries were sequenced on an Illumina MiSeq with a v3 150-cycle kit. The paper's data handling went like this. Repertoire analysis was performed in R inside a reproducible Nextflow workflow that covered QC, data transformation and analysis. LymphoSeq2, an R package for AIRR-Seq data exploration, was used to implement custom analyses. A handful of samples yielding fewer than 5000 total TRB sequences were excluded, leaving more than 150 analyzed HIV repertoires. Of the roughly 180 retained HIV repertoires, over 55 were collected before and under 150 after ART initiation. Each repertoire was downsampled to 5000 TRB nucleotide sequences, and summary statistics were averaged across 100 downsampling iterations. TRB sequences were retained for analysis only if CDR3 regions of at least seven amino acids were present. Two measures captured diversity: a Shannon entropy-derived clonality score and the Gini coefficient. Repertoire networks linked the top 5000 CDR3 amino acid sequences whenever two sequences differed by an edit distance of one. For TRB CDR3 amino acid sequences, antigen specificity groups and MHC restriction were predicted with GLIPH2. Known CMV, EBV, HIV or tissue antigen associations were flagged by matching CDR3 amino acid sequences against VDJdb and McPAS-TCR. Pre-ART, post-ART and control groups were compared with Wilcoxon signed-rank tests and Holm-Bonferroni correction. TCRdb provides this immuneACCESS table in a form limited to in-frame rearrangements. Some clones are lacking; in checked studies, under half of them reflect an unresolved V gene, and why the rest are absent is not known. The DNA was the basis for D and trimming; V, J and clone size are from that table. This sample comprises around 26,000 clones, 75% to 90% of them detected only once. The ten largest clones capture around 15% of the sample.

The material sequenced was unsorted PBMCs, taken 2.9 years after starting antiretroviral therapy. The chain is assembled from TRBV7-2 and TRBJ1-5; the D gene lacks a confident call. This receptor was obtained from a man aged 50 to 59 with HIV. The nucleotide sequence is given as TGTGCCAGCAGCTTAGTAGTTTCTGGGTACGATCAGCCCCAGCATTTT. This encodes CASSLVVSGYDQPQHF. Extended through the reference TRBV7-2 and TRBJ1-5 proteins, this CDR3 yields the full variable domain: GAGVSQSPSNKVTEKGKDVELRCDPISGHTALYWYRQSLGQGLEFLIYFQGNSAPDKSGLPSDRFSAERTGGSVSTLTIQRTQQEDSAVYLCASSLVVSGYDQPQHFGDGTRLSIL.